Following are 24 T cell receptor beta chains from one sample sequenced in a study of neurological immune-mediated disorders. Via MiXCR, TCRdb re-called the 5' RACE reads, giving one row per CDR3 protein. The sample has more than 100,000 distinct CDR3 sequences, roughly a tenth seen once. Time point: longitudinal time-point 3. The sequenced material came from PBMCs. Source of these receptors: a female donor with HTLV-1-associated myelopathy (HAM/TSP).

This clonotype was seen ten or more times. This chain uses TRBV20-1 with TRBJ1-2, with D possibly TRBD1 on 6 matching bases. V lost 6 bases and J 8 bases, leaving 13 bases between the germline ends. Germline-derived CDR1 and CDR2 are DFQATT and SNEGSKA (reference sequence). This CDR3 is 11 amino acids long. CDR3 in DNA: TGCAGTGCCCCATGGGGGGGCGGCTACACCTTC. As protein: CSAPWGGGYTF.

This clonotype was seen repeatedly, ten times or more. The chain employs TRBV20-1 and TRBJ1-6, with TRBD1 matching over 7 bases. The CDR3 is 18 residues long. V dropped 1 base and J dropped 0; count of bases not matched to a gene: 9. Germline V lookup: CDR1 DFQATT, CDR2 SNEGSKA (reference sequence). The CDR3 DNA is TGCAGTGCTAGAGGGATGGAGGGGGCGAGCTCCTATAATTCACCCCTCCACTTT. This translates into CSARGMEGASSYNSPLHF.

This clonotype was seen repeatedly, ten times or more. This chain links TRBV9 with TRBJ1-2, with TRBD1 matching 7 bases. V lost 4 bases and J lost 3; bases outside the gene matches: 3. The germline gives CDR1 SGDLS, CDR2 YYNGEE. The CDR3 is made up of 13 amino acids. The CDR3 nucleotides read TGTGCCAGCAGCCCCGGGACAGACTATGGCTACACCTTC. It encodes CASSPGTDYGYTF.

This clonotype has ten or more counts. This sequence joins TRBV5-1 and TRBJ1-2; no reliable D call. V was clipped by 0 bases and J by 7 bases, with 10 bases between them. Per germline, CDR1 SGHRS and CDR2 YFSETQ. The CDR3 has 13 residues. CDR3 in amino acids: CASSLDGPTGYTF. Written as DNA, the CDR3 is TGCGCCAGCAGCTTGGATGGGCCAACTGGCTACACCTTC.

This clonotype was seen repeatedly, ten times or more. This rearrangement joins TRBV4-1 to TRBJ1-5; 12 nucleotides match TRBD1. From germline, CDR1 is MGHRA and CDR2 YSYEKL. V shed 0 bases and J 5 bases; nucleotides not matched to a gene: 2. The CDR3 is 16 residues long. The CDR3, as DNA: TGCGCCAGCAGCCAAGAAGGGACAGGGGGCCATCAGCCCCAGCATTTT. Protein: CASSQEGTGGHQPQHF.

This clonotype was counted ten times or more. The genes are TRBV25-1 and TRBJ2-7; perhaps TRBD2 as D (6 bases). V shed 6 bases and J shed 2 bases, with 11 bases lying between them. This CDR3 has 13 residues. Germline V lookup: CDR1 MGHDK, CDR2 SYGVNS. CDR3 region: CASSGTYTYEQYF. CDR3 nucleotide sequence: TGTGCCAGCAGCGGGACTTATACCTACGAGCAGTACTTC.

This clonotype was seen only a few times. The chain recombines TRBV14 with TRBJ1-5; D ambiguous. Deletions cut 2 bases from V and 6 bases from J, with 8 bases between. Per the germline V gene, CDR1 is SGHDN and CDR2 is FVKESK. The CDR3 contains 13 residues. The CDR3 coding sequence is TGTGCCAGCAGCCAATCGGGTGGTCAGCCCCAGCATTTT. Its translation: CASSQSGGQPQHF.

This clonotype came up many times. The chain has TRBV20-1 and TRBJ1-5; TRBD1 aligns across 11 bases. Germline trimming cut 2 bases from V and 5 bases from J; bases unmatched to any gene: 8. Germline-derived CDR1 and CDR2 are DFQATT and SNEGSKA (reference sequence). This CDR3 region has 16 residues. The chain's CDR3 is CSARTPGQGEYQPQHF. The CDR3 coding sequence is TGCAGTGCTAGAACTCCGGGACAGGGGGAATATCAGCCCCAGCATTTT.

This clonotype appeared many times. The gene calls are TRBV5-6 and TRBJ2-5; TRBD1 or TRBD2 may be the D gene (5 bases each). This CDR3 comprises 15 residues. Trimming took off 6 bases at V and 7 bases at J, with 22 bases between the two ends. Germline-derived CDR1 and CDR2 are SGHDT and YYEEEE. The CDR3 here is CASIYRDRPRGTQYF. CDR3 DNA sequence: TGTGCCAGCATTTACCGGGACCGTCCACGGGGGACCCAGTACTTC.

This clonotype was seen only a few times. A much bigger clone sits one base away, suggesting this may be a read error. The chain links TRBV5-1 to TRBJ2-5; D not certain. This CDR3 region has 14 residues. Germline V gene sequence: CDR1 SGHRS, CDR2 YFSETQ. The CDR3 nucleotides read TGCGCCAGCAGCTGGAATGGGGTCCAAGAGACCAAGTACTTC. This codes for CASSWNGVQETKYF.

This clonotype has ten or more counts. V gene TRBV18 combines with J gene TRBJ2-1; TRBD1 agrees at 9 bases. Losses at the gene ends were 3 bases for V and 5 bases for J; bases not matched to a gene: 5. The length of the CDR3 is 15 residues. CDR1 is KGHSH and CDR2 is LQKENI in the germline V gene. CDR3 loop: CASSPGTGYDNEQFF. For the CDR3, the DNA is TGTGCCAGCTCACCCGGGACAGGGTACGACAATGAGCAGTTCTTC.

In its sample, this clonotype was seen many times. This CDR3 is CASSHGENTGELFF. Here the CDR3 DNA reads TGTGCCAGCAGCCACGGGGAGAACACCGGGGAGCTGTTTTTT. The chain has TRBV4-2 and TRBJ2-2; tentative D call: TRBD2 (5 bases). The CDR3 totals 14 residues. CDR1 is LGHNA and CDR2 is YNFKEQ in the germline V gene. V was shortened by 3 bases and J by 1 base, with 6 bases between the two germline ends.

V and J are TRBV5-1 and TRBJ1-1; D gene unclear. Germline lookup yields CDR1 SGHRS and CDR2 YFSETQ. This CDR3 contains 16 residues. Trimming stripped 2 bases from V and 1 base from J, with 15 bases between. CDR3 sequence (DNA): TGCGCCAGCAGCTTTACCGTGCAAGGCGGGAACACTGAAGCTTTCTTT. The encoded protein is CASSFTVQGGNTEAFF.

This chain connects TRBV14 to TRBJ2-2; no definite D call. The CDR3 totals 18 residues. Per germline, CDR1 SGHDN and CDR2 FVKESK. V was pared by 0 bases and J by 0 bases, with 14 bases between. The CDR3 DNA reads as TGTGCCAGCAGCCAAGATTCTCCTCGACTCGCGAACACCGGGGAGCTGTTTTTT. Protein: CASSQDSPRLANTGELFF.

This clonotype has a handful of counts. The rearrangement links TRBV5-1 to TRBJ2-7, with D perhaps TRBD2 (6 bases). Per the germline V gene, CDR1 is SGHRS and CDR2 is YFSETQ. CDR3 length: 16 amino acids. V was trimmed by 0 bases and J by 4 bases, leaving 17 bases between them. The CDR3 loop is CASSLAGVAATYEQYF. The DNA for the CDR3 is TGCGCCAGCAGCTTGGCCGGGGTAGCGGCGACTTACGAGCAGTACTTC.

This clonotype was picked up many times. The chain recombines TRBV5-1 with TRBJ2-1; 8 bases are a match to TRBD1. This CDR3 has 17 residues. Looked up from germline, CDR1 is SGHRS and CDR2 is YFSETQ. The J segment lost 1 base and the V segment lost 0 bases, leaving 6 bases of the junction unmatched. CDR3 region: CASSLAPQGASYNEQFF. CDR3 coding DNA: TGCGCCAGCAGCTTGGCCCCCCAGGGGGCATCCTACAATGAGCAGTTCTTC.

This clonotype was seen at least ten times. V usage is TRBV7-3 and J usage is TRBJ1-6; 8 positions match TRBD1. V lost 4 bases, J lost 7 bases, and 6 bases stayed unmatched. The CDR3 runs to 15 residues. Germline V gene data show CDR1 as SGHTA and CDR2 as FQGTGA. The CDR3 protein is CASSSHRGINSPLHF. The CDR3 DNA follows: TGTGCCAGCAGCTCCCACAGGGGGATCAATTCACCCCTCCACTTT.

This clonotype was seen ten or more times. The rearrangement uses TRBV20-1 and TRBJ2-3; 8 positions match TRBD2. Germline CDR1 is DFQATT and CDR2 is SNEGSKA (reference sequence). Trimming took 6 bases from V and 4 from J; bases not matched to a gene: 12. CDR3 size: 15 residues. The CDR3 nucleotides read TGCAGTGCCGGAGGGACTAGGGGTTTGGCAGATACGCAGTATTTT. The encoded protein is CSAGGTRGLADTQYF.

This clonotype showed up many times. CDR3 bases: TGCAGTGCTAGTGTCCCCCGGTGGGGGGGTCAGGACAATGAGCAGTTCTTC. This codes for CSASVPRWGGQDNEQFF. The chain combines TRBV20-1 with TRBJ2-1, with 7 positions matching TRBD2. The CDR3 sequence is 17 residues long. Germline V CDR1 and CDR2: DFQATT, SNEGSKA (reference sequence). V dropped 3 bases and J dropped 5; count of bases not matched to a gene: 16.

In this sample, this clonotype turned up many times. V usage is TRBV5-1 and J usage is TRBJ2-2; D not resolved. CDR3 size: 13 residues. The germline V and J ends were trimmed by 4 bases and 10 bases, with 14 bases remaining between them. Germline assignment: CDR1 SGHRS and CDR2 YFSETQ. The chain's CDR3 is CASSADRPTELFF. DNA of the CDR3: TGCGCCAGCAGCGCCGACCGGCCAACGGAGCTGTTTTTT.

This clonotype was recorded at least ten times. V and J are TRBV27 and TRBJ2-2; 10 bases are shared with TRBD2. Germline V gene lookup returns CDR1 MNHEY and CDR2 SMNVEV (reference sequence). This CDR3 is 19 amino acids long. V was pared by 5 bases and J by 4 bases, with 16 bases of the junction left unmatched. CDR3 DNA: TGTGCCAGCAGTATCCGCCCCTCCCAGCGGGGGGGCCTCACCGGGGAGCTGTTTTTT. It specifies CASSIRPSQRGGLTGELFF.

A remark on this clonotype: A much larger clone lies one base from this, so it may be a read error. The rearrangement uses TRBV7-9 and TRBJ2-3; D is uncertain. The V gene lost 2 bases and the J gene lost 0 bases, with 15 bases spanning the gap. The CDR3 has 17 amino acids. CDR1 and CDR2 (germline): SEHNR, FQNEAQ (reference sequence). CDR3 region: CASSLSTQASSTDTQYF. CDR3 nucleotides: TGTGCCAGCAGCTTATCGACCCAGGCATCTAGCACAGATACGCAGTATTTT.

This clonotype was detected many times. This rearrangement joins TRBV10-3 to TRBJ2-7, with D perhaps TRBD1 or TRBD2 (5 bases each). Germline V gene lookup returns CDR1 ENHRY and CDR2 SYGVKD. The CDR3 is made up of 14 amino acids. Between the trimmed V and J ends, which lost 5 bases and 3 bases, there was a span of 14 bases. The CDR3 nucleotides read TGTGCCATCAGTCCCCGGGACGTGGGCTACGAGCAGTACTTC. This codes for CAISPRDVGYEQYF.

This clonotype was recorded at least ten times. The V call is TRBV9, the J call TRBJ1-5; D might be TRBD1 (5 bases). The CDR3 length is 15 residues. Germline values: CDR1 SGDLS, CDR2 YYNGEE. Trimming cost V 4 bases and J 5 bases, with 16 bases left between them. The CDR3 is CASSLDVGGYQPQHF. Here the CDR3 DNA reads TGTGCCAGCAGCTTAGACGTCGGGGGATATCAGCCCCAGCATTTT.